What follows are 29 T cell receptor beta chains derived from one specimen sequenced in a study of T cell clonotyping in hematopoietic cell transplantation. Described time point: recipient sample about 28 days before transplant, after cytoreduction. Measured with immunoSEQ multiplex PCR; TCRdb has only the in-frame clones, and not every one. The sample yields roughly 48,000 clones, roughly 80% seen once. The sequencing here drew on peripheral blood mononuclear cells, taken before stem cell transplant. The receptors here all came from a man aged 55 to 70 with myelodysplastic syndrome. Some clones in this sample may be carry-over from other donors' samples.

V usage is TRBV9 and J usage is TRBJ2-7; maybe TRBD2 (5 bases). Per the germline V gene, CDR1 is SGDLS and CDR2 is YYNGEE. The CDR3 runs to 14 residues. The V gene lost 2 bases and the J gene lost 7 bases, with 16 bases spanning the gap. The CDR3, as DNA: TGTGCCAGCAGCGTCACACCCCTTAGCGAGGAGCAGTACTTC. This sequence encodes CASSVTPLSEEQYF.

The table lists this clone with a few counts. The chain is built from TRBV28 and TRBJ1-5; D is uncertain. The CDR3 has 14 amino acids. Germline V gives CDR1 MDHEN, CDR2 SYDVKM. V lost 7 bases and J lost 0, with 10 bases in between. The CDR3 DNA reads TGTGCCAGCATCCTCGGACGTAGCAATCAGCCCCAGCATTTT. Translation: CASILGRSNQPQHF.

The chain joins TRBV7-9 to TRBJ1-2; TRBD1 matches 10 bases. Trimming took 3 bases from V and 5 from J; bases not matched to a gene: 6. The CDR3 runs 15 residues. CDR1 is SEHNR, CDR2 FQNEAQ, per germline (reference sequence). The chain's CDR3 is CASSLDGQGEYGYTF. In DNA, the CDR3 is TGTGCCAGCAGCTTGGACGGACAGGGGGAATATGGCTACACCTTC. The full variable domain, its missing parts supplied by reference TRBV7-9 and TRBJ1-2, is DTGVSQNPRHKITKRGQNVTFRCDPISEHNRLYWYRQTLGQGPEFLTYFQNEAQLEKSRLLSDRFSAERPKGSFSTLEIQRTEQGDSAMYLCASSLDGQGEYGYTFGSGTRLTVV.

In this sample, this clone turned up a few times. This chain connects TRBV6-6 to TRBJ2-7; TRBD1 matches at 8 bases. V lost 8 bases to trimming and J lost 4 bases; unmatched junction nucleotides: 7. This CDR3 spans 13 amino acids. The germline gives CDR1 MNHNY, CDR2 SVGAGI (reference sequence). The CDR3 region has the DNA TGTGCCAGCGCTGACAGGGGAAGGTACGAGCAGTACTTC. This translates into CASADRGRYEQYF.

This chain connects TRBV9 to TRBJ2-2; 11 bases align to TRBD2. Losses at the gene ends were 0 bases for V and 9 bases for J; bases not matched to a gene: 13. The CDR3 is made up of 18 amino acids. Germline CDR1 SGDLS, CDR2 YYNGEE. The CDR3 sequence is CASSVGPYSGGAYWELFF. CDR3 DNA sequence: TGTGCCAGCAGCGTAGGCCCATATAGCGGGGGGGCCTATTGGGAGCTGTTTTTT.

The chain joins TRBV5-6 to TRBJ2-5, with D maybe TRBD2 (6 bases). Trimming removed 4 bases from V and 3 bases from J, with 13 bases in between. The germline V gene has CDR1 SGHDT and CDR2 YYEEEE. The CDR3 has 14 residues. In DNA form, the CDR3 reads TGTGCCAGCAGCGGGACCGGAGGGAAAGAGACCCAGTACTTC. It encodes CASSGTGGKETQYF. The full variable domain, with the rest looked up from reference TRBV5-6 and TRBJ2-5, is DAGVTQSPTHLIKTRGQQVTLRCSPKSGHDTVSWYQQALGQGPQFIFQYYEEEERQRGNFPDRFSGHQFPNYSSELNVNALLLGDSALYLCASSGTGGKETQYFGPGTRLLVL.

J is TRBJ1-6 and V is TRBV9; 8 bases match TRBD1. The CDR3 is 14 amino acids. Unmatched junction bases numbered 4, after V lost 4 bases and J lost 7 bases. CDR1 is SGDLS and CDR2 is YYNGEE in the germline V gene. CDR3 region: CASSYDRGNSPLHF. CDR3 sequence (DNA): TGTGCCAGCAGCTACGACAGGGGCAATTCACCCCTCCACTTT.

The chain joins TRBV6-1 to TRBJ2-7; D might be TRBD1 or TRBD2, each matching 5 bases. V dropped 4 bases and J dropped 0 bases, with 13 bases sitting between them. The germline V gene encodes CDR1 MNHNS and CDR2 SASEGT. This CDR3 is 15 amino acids long. CDR3 coding DNA: TGTGCCAGCAGTGCACCCGGGACGGCCTCCTACGAGCAGTACTTC. Translated, it gives CASSAPGTASYEQYF.

J is TRBJ2-7 and V is TRBV11-2; 8 bases are a match to TRBD2. The germline V gene encodes CDR1 SGHAT and CDR2 FQNNGV. The CDR3 has 14 amino acids. J lost 2 bases, V lost 1 base, and 1 base had no gene match. Written as DNA, the CDR3 is TGTGCCAGCAGCTTAGCCGGGGGGGCCTACGAGCAGTACTTC. This encodes CASSLAGGAYEQYF.

V usage is TRBV27 and J usage is TRBJ2-5, with 8 positions matching TRBD2. The germline V gene encodes CDR1 MNHEY and CDR2 SMNVEV (reference sequence). This CDR3 is built from 14 residues. V lost 3 bases, J lost 4 bases, and 4 bases stayed unmatched. CDR3 protein: CASSFLGLAETQYF. The CDR3 region has the DNA TGTGCCAGCAGTTTCCTCGGACTAGCAGAGACCCAGTACTTC.

This sequence joins TRBV7-6 and TRBJ2-5; the D gene is possibly TRBD1 (5 bases). This CDR3 region has 11 residues. The germline gives CDR1 SGHVS, CDR2 FNYEAQ. V was cut by 3 bases and J by 7 bases, with 6 bases left in between. The CDR3 loop is CASSFRGTQYF. CDR3 DNA sequence: TGTGCCAGCAGCTTTAGGGGGACCCAGTACTTC.

V gene TRBV30 combines with J gene TRBJ1-4; TRBD1 matches 7 bases. The J segment lost 6 bases and the V segment lost 3 bases, leaving 13 bases of the junction unmatched. CDR1 is GTSNPN, CDR2 SVGIG, per germline (reference sequence). This CDR3 contains 16 residues. In nucleotides, the CDR3 is TGTGCCTGGAGCCTGGGGAGGGGGCCGATCGATGAAAAACTGTTTTTT. Translation: CAWSLGRGPIDEKLFF.

V and J are TRBV7-9 and TRBJ1-1; maybe TRBD1 (6 bases). The length of the CDR3 is 14 residues. Germline lookup yields CDR1 SEHNR and CDR2 FQNEAQ (reference sequence). The V end was cut by 4 bases, the J end by 6 bases, with 15 bases between. DNA of the CDR3: TGTGCCAGCAGCTCCTGGCAGGGGACTCCTGAAGCTTTCTTT. It codes for CASSSWQGTPEAFF. Using reference TRBV7-9 and TRBJ1-1 for the parts outside the CDR3, the full variable domain is DTGVSQNPRHKITKRGQNVTFRCDPISEHNRLYWYRQTLGQGPEFLTYFQNEAQLEKSRLLSDRFSAERPKGSFSTLEIQRTEQGDSAMYLCASSSWQGTPEAFFGQGTRLTVV.

This rearrangement joins TRBV19 to TRBJ2-7, with D hard to call. V was pared by 0 bases and J by 0 bases, with 9 bases between. The germline CDR1 and CDR2 sequences are LNHDA and SQIVND (reference sequence). CDR3 length equals 15 residues. CDR3 loop: CASSIEGKSSYEQYF. The CDR3 nucleotides are TGTGCCAGTAGTATAGAGGGGAAGAGCTCCTACGAGCAGTACTTC.

J is TRBJ1-5 and V is TRBV5-3, with TRBD1 as a possible D gene (5 bases). TRBV5-3 counts as an open reading frame of uncertain function. The CDR3 runs 15 residues. The V and J ends lost 9 bases and 0 bases respectively, with 16 bases between them. The CDR3 bases are TGTGCCACCCTCACAGGAACTTATAGCAATCAGCCCCAGCATTTT. Translated, it gives CATLTGTYSNQPQHF.

In nucleotides, the CDR3 is TGTGCCAGCAGTTCCCGACAGGGTAAGCAGCCCCAGCATTTT. Its translation: CASSSRQGKQPQHF. The chain couples TRBV6-5 to TRBJ1-5; 7 nucleotides line up with TRBD1. V shed 4 bases and J 7 bases; nucleotides not matched to a gene: 7. The germline gives CDR1 MNHEY, CDR2 SVGAGI. This CDR3 is 14 amino acids long.

V usage is TRBV11-2 and J usage is TRBJ1-2, with 7 bases that match TRBD1. V dropped 3 bases and J dropped 6; count of bases not matched to a gene: 10. This CDR3 is built from 15 residues. The germline V gene has CDR1 SGHAT and CDR2 FQNNGV. As DNA, the CDR3 is TGTGCCAGCAGCTTTTACAGGGGAGAGGATCATGGCTACACCTTC. Translated, it gives CASSFYRGEDHGYTF.

The chain employs TRBV27 and TRBJ2-2; 8 bases map to TRBD1. The length of the CDR3 is 13 residues. The V gene's germline CDR1 is MNHEY and CDR2 SMNVEV (reference sequence). J gave up 8 bases and V 3 bases, and 2 bases lay outside the gene matches. Here the CDR3 DNA reads TGTGCCAGCAGTTTTGACAGGGGTGGGGAGCTGTTTTTT. It encodes CASSFDRGGELFF.

V gene TRBV21-1 combines with J gene TRBJ2-3. TRBV21-1 is a known pseudogene. This CDR3 comprises 16 residues. The CDR3 region is CASSPQGDEAGDTQYF. The CDR3 DNA is TGTGCCAGCAGCCCTCAAGGGGACGAGGCCGGAGATACGCAGTATTTT.

The chain joins TRBV29-1 to TRBJ1-1; no definite D call. The CDR3 is 13 amino acids. Germline CDR1 is SQVTM and CDR2 is ANQGSEA. V lost 6 bases to trimming and J lost 1 base, with 12 bases between them. CDR3 nucleotide sequence: TGCAGCGTCGTTGGAGGAGGGAACACTGAAGCTTTCTTT. Its protein product is CSVVGGGNTEAFF.

CDR3 in DNA: TGTGCCATCAGTGAATTAGGGGGGTTGGCCAATGAGCAGTTCTTC. Encoded protein: CAISELGGLANEQFF. The rearrangement joins TRBV10-3 to TRBJ2-1; D tentatively reads TRBD1 or TRBD2 (6 bases each). The CDR3 runs 15 residues. V was pared by 3 bases and J by 6 bases, with 15 bases between. Germline V gene sequence: CDR1 ENHRY, CDR2 SYGVKD.

The chain uses TRBV9 and TRBJ1-4, with D uncertain. V dropped 4 bases and J dropped 5 bases, with 18 bases sitting between them. CDR3 size: 16 residues. The germline V gene encodes CDR1 SGDLS and CDR2 YYNGEE. CDR3 region: CASSPRPSDLNEKLFF. CDR3 bases: TGTGCCAGCAGCCCTCGCCCTTCGGACCTAAATGAAAAACTGTTTTTT. Filled out from reference TRBV9 and TRBJ1-4, the complete variable domain reads DSGVTQTPKHLITATGQRVTLRCSPRSGDLSVYWYQQSLDQGLQFLIQYYNGEERAKGNILERFSAQQFPDLHSELNLSSLELGDSALYFCASSPRPSDLNEKLFFGSGTQLSVL.

The gene calls are TRBV18 and TRBJ1-1; D perhaps matches TRBD1 (6 bases). This CDR3 is built from 13 residues. The germline V and J ends were trimmed by 10 bases and 0 bases, with 12 bases remaining between them. Looked up from germline, CDR1 is KGHSH and CDR2 is LQKENI. The CDR3 here is CATKGGLNTEAFF. CDR3 nucleotide sequence: TGTGCCACCAAAGGGGGACTGAACACTGAAGCTTTCTTT.

The gene calls are TRBV2 and TRBJ2-2; the D gene could be TRBD1 or TRBD2 (5 bases each). Per the germline V gene, CDR1 is SNHLY and CDR2 is FYNNEI. The CDR3 spans 15 residues. V lost 6 bases and J 2 bases, leaving 13 bases between the germline ends. CDR3 in DNA: TGTGCCAGCAGCGGGACGGTGAGAAACACCGGGGAGCTGTTTTTT. The encoded protein is CASSGTVRNTGELFF. Based on the CDR3 plus reference TRBV2 and TRBJ2-2, the full variable domain is EPEVTQTPSHQVTQMGQEVILRCVPISNHLYFYWYRQILGQKVEFLVSFYNNEISEKSEIFDDQFSVERPDGSNFTLKIRSTKLEDSAMYFCASSGTVRNTGELFFGEGSRLTVL.

The genes are TRBV2 and TRBJ2-5; D is perhaps TRBD2 (5 bases). Germline V CDR1 and CDR2: SNHLY, FYNNEI. V shed 7 bases and J shed 3 bases, with 6 bases lying between them. The length of the CDR3 is 11 residues. CDR3 protein: CASMEEETQYF. The CDR3 region has the DNA TGTGCCAGCATGGAGGAAGAGACCCAGTACTTC. Based on the CDR3 plus reference TRBV2 and TRBJ2-5, the full variable domain is EPEVTQTPSHQVTQMGQEVILRCVPISNHLYFYWYRQILGQKVEFLVSFYNNEISEKSEIFDDQFSVERPDGSNFTLKIRSTKLEDSAMYFCASMEEETQYFGPGTRLLVL.

The gene calls are TRBV13 and TRBJ2-2; 7 bases line up with TRBD1. Looked up from germline, CDR1 is PRHDT and CDR2 is FYEKMQ (reference sequence). This CDR3 comprises 16 residues. The junction had 7 bases not matched to a gene; V was cut back by 5 bases and J by 1 base. CDR3 DNA sequence: TGTGCCAGCAGCCCTACAGGGGTCTGGAACACCGGGGAGCTGTTTTTT. Translation gives CASSPTGVWNTGELFF.

The chain couples TRBV7-2 to TRBJ2-7; D uncertain. Between the trimmed V and J ends, which lost 1 base and 3 bases, there was a span of 13 bases. This CDR3 is built from 15 residues. Germline V lookup: CDR1 SGHTA, CDR2 FQGNSA. CDR3 DNA sequence: TGTGCCAGCAGCTTAGAAGGGTGGGGTATCTACGAGCAGTACTTC. This gives the protein CASSLEGWGIYEQYF.

The V call is TRBV7-8, the J call TRBJ2-3; D is unresolved. Germline-derived CDR1 and CDR2 are SGHVS and FQNEAQ. This CDR3 is 13 amino acids long. Trimming shortened V by 5 bases and J by 3 bases, and 9 bases separated the two germline ends. The CDR3 DNA sequence: TGTGCCAGCAGCACCCATAGGACAGATACGCAGTATTTT. Protein product: CASSTHRTDTQYF.

The chain uses TRBV28 and TRBJ1-4, with TRBD1 as a possible D gene (5 bases). The V and J ends lost 5 bases and 10 bases respectively, with 17 bases between them. This CDR3 has 14 amino acids. CDR1 MDHEN and CDR2 SYDVKM come from the germline V gene. The CDR3 DNA is TGTGCCAGCAGTCCGGGCCAGGGTACGGGAAAACTGTTTTTT. Protein product: CASSPGQGTGKLFF.